Here is one T cell receptor beta chain with its context. Here immunoSEQ multiplex PCR was the method, and the copy in TCRdb shows in-frame clones only, minus some. Of roughly 410,000 clones listed, around 93% are singletons. The data are from a study of shared T cell receptors in the human thymus. Germline-derived CDR1 and CDR2 are SQVTM and ANQGSEA. The V end was cut by 6 bases, the J end by 4 bases, with 15 bases between. This CDR3 has 13 amino acids. This sequence was found in a human donor. This chain connects TRBV29-1 to TRBJ1-2, with a tentative D call TRBD1 (6 bases). Source material: thymocytes. The CDR3 DNA reads as TGCAGCGTCAAGGACAGTTCCCTCTATGGCTACACCTTC. It codes for CSVKDSSLYGYTF.